This TCR beta chain was recorded in a study of blood T cell repertoires in COVID-19. Study overall: PBMCs, B-cell-depleted T cells, or T cells provided the cDNA or gDNA that made up the material.

Assay: immunoSEQ multiplex PCR; the TCRdb copy retains only in-frame clones and omits some. The repertoire holds some 110,000 clones, with roughly nine tenths as singletons. The trim removed 7 bases at V and 6 bases at J, leaving 7 bases unmatched. CDR3 size: 13 residues. Germline CDR1 LNHNV, CDR2 YYDKDF (reference sequence). This sequence joins TRBV15 and TRBJ1-1; 8 bases map to TRBD1. This receptor was identified in a man in his forties with acute or convalescent COVID-19. The specimen was peripheral blood. CDR3 amino acids: CATKKDRGPEAFF. CDR3 nucleotide sequence: TGTGCCACCAAAAAAGACAGGGGCCCTGAAGCTTTCTTT.